These T cell receptor beta chains were read from a single sample in a study of cytotoxic CD8 clonotypes in ibrutinib-treated CLL. Some clones are missing from TCRdb's copy, which holds only in-frame ones; the method was immunoSEQ multiplex PCR. The sample records 250,000 to 350,000 clones, approximately 79% being singletons. The specimen comprised PBMCs, sampled at disease progression, from a patient treated with ibrutinib. The source is a human donor with chronic lymphocytic leukemia. CDR3s include the opening cysteine and the closing phenylalanine or tryptophan. The order of the fields is J gene, V gene, D gene, CDR3 protein, CDR3 DNA. The D gene is left open where the match is weak.

TRBJ2-1,TRBV11-2,TRBD1,CASSRQGPYNEQFF,TGTGCCAGCAGTCGACAGGGACCCTACAATGAGCAGTTCTTC
TRBJ1-5,TRBV9,NA,CASSVGGGAQPQHF,TGTGCCAGCAGCGTAGGTGGGGGGGCACAGCCCCAGCATTTT
TRBJ2-7,TRBV6-6,TRBD2,CANGAGNEQYF,TGTGCCAATGGAGCGGGGAACGAGCAGTACTTC
TRBJ1-1,TRBV7-2,NA,CASSLYQRRRGMNTEAFF,TGTGCCAGCAGCTTATACCAACGCCGCCGGGGAATGAACACTGAAGCTTTCTTT
TRBJ1-2,TRBV6-6,NA,CASSPPGKVYGYTF,TGTGCCAGCAGTCCCCCGGGGAAGGTCTATGGCTACACCTTC
TRBJ2-1,TRBV29-1,NA,CSVELRGRSYNEQFF,TGCAGCGTTGAATTGAGGGGACGGTCCTACAATGAGCAGTTCTTC
TRBJ2-1,TRBV5-4,TRBD2,CASSLGTSLVEQFF,TGTGCCAGCAGCTTGGGGACTAGTTTGGTTGAGCAGTTCTTC
TRBJ2-1,TRBV6-5,TRBD2,CASSLTSATNNEQFF,TGTGCCAGCAGCCTAACTAGCGCCACAAACAATGAGCAGTTCTTC
TRBJ2-4,TRBV4-1,NA,CASSSGVGRNKNIQYF,TGCGCCAGCAGCAGTGGGGTCGGGAGAAACAAAAACATTCAGTACTTC
TRBJ1-6,TRBV11-3,NA,CASSLSGNSPLHF,TGTGCCAGCAGCTTATCCGGCAATTCACCCCTCCACTTT